Listed here are 3 T cell receptor beta chains from one sample, sequenced in a study of response to subunit inactivated influenza vaccine. TCRdb analysed the RT-PCR reads with MiXCR anew, one entry per CDR3 protein. The repertoire holds some 500,000 distinct CDR3 sequences, with 16% as singletons. This sample comprised CD4+ T cells sorted from PBMCs, obtained around 25 months after vaccination. Receptors were obtained from a man in his fifties or sixties who received an inactivated influenza vaccine.

This clonotype has only a few counts. The chain couples TRBV5-1 to TRBJ2-1; 7 nucleotides agree with TRBD1. The CDR3 consists of 14 residues. Germline-derived CDR1 and CDR2 are SGHRS and YFSETQ. V lost 4 bases to trimming and J lost 4 bases; unmatched junction nucleotides: 5. CDR3 nucleotide sequence: TGCGCCAGCAGCCGCGGACAGGAGTACAATGAGCAGTTCTTC. This gives the protein CASSRGQEYNEQFF.

Comment on this clonotype: It may be a read error: a sequence one base away is much more abundant. The chain couples TRBV3-1 to TRBJ1-3; D is unresolved. Germline-derived CDR1 and CDR2 are LGHDT and YNNKEL (reference sequence). This CDR3 spans 13 amino acids. CDR3 loop: CASRATSGKTIYF. The DNA of the CDR3 is TGTGCCAGCAGGGCGACCTCTGGAAAGACCATATATTTT.

This chain joins TRBV7-9 and TRBJ1-1; TRBD1 might be the D (5 bases). The CDR3 covers 15 residues. Trimming took off 1 base at V and 5 bases at J, with 14 bases between the two ends. Germline V gives CDR1 SEHNR, CDR2 FQNEAQ (reference sequence). This CDR3 is CASSLGIFGQTEAFF. For the CDR3, the DNA is TGTGCCAGCAGCTTAGGGATTTTCGGACAAACTGAAGCTTTCTTT.